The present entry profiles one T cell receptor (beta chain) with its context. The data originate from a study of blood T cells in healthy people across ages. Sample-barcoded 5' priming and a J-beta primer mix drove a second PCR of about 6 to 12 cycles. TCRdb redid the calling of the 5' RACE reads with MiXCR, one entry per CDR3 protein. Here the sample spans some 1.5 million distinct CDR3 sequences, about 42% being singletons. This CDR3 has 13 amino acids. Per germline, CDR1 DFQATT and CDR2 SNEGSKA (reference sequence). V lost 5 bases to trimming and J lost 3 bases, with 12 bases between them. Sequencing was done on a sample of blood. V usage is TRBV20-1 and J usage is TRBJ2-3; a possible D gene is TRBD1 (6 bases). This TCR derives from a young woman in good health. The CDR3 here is CSAYRTVTDTQYF. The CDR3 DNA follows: TGCAGTGCTTACAGGACAGTTACAGATACGCAGTATTTT.